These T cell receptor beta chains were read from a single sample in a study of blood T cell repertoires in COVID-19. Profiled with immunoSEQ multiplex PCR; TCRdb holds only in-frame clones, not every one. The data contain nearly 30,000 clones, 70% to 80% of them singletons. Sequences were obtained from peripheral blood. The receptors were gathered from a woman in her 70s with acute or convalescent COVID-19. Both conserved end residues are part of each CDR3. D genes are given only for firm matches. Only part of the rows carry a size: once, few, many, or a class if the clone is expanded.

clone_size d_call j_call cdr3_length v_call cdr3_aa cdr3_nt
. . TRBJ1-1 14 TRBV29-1 CSVTHNYLGTEAFF TGCAGCGTGACGCACAACTACTTGGGCACTGAAGCTTTCTTT
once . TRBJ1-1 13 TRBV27 CASSPTANTEAFF TGTGCCAGCAGTCCTACAGCGAACACTGAAGCTTTCTTT
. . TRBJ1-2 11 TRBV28 CASRGNYGYTF TGTGCCAGCAGGGGCAACTATGGCTACACCTTC
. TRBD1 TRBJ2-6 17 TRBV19 CASSIRQGASGANVLTF TGTGCCAGTAGTATAAGACAGGGGGCCTCTGGGGCCAACGTCCTGACTTTC
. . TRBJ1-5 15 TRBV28 CASSVKRGSNQPQHF TGTGCCAGCAGTGTCAAACGAGGTAGCAATCAGCCCCAGCATTTT
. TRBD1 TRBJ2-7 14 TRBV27 CASSQGTGFYEQYF TGTGCCAGCTCCCAAGGGACAGGGTTCTACGAGCAGTACTTC
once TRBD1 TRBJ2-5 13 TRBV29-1 CSVLDRIEETQYF TGCAGCGTTTTGGACAGGATAGAAGAGACCCAGTACTTC
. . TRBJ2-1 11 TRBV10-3 CATSPRDEQFF TGTGCCACCTCCCCGAGGGATGAGCAGTTCTTC
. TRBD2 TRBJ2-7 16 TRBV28 CASSPGLGPGTGEQYF TGTGCCAGCAGTCCGGGACTAGGCCCCGGGACGGGCGAGCAGTACTTC
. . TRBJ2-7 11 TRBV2 CASSESREQYF TGTGCCAGCAGTGAATCTCGCGAGCAGTACTTC
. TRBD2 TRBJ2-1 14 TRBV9 CASSVVPAGTEQFF TGTGCCAGCAGCGTAGTCCCAGCGGGAACCGAGCAGTTCTTC
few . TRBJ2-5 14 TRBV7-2 CASSSTGGLETQYF TGTGCCAGCAGCTCCACCGGGGGGCTGGAGACCCAGTACTTC
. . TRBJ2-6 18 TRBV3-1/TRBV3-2 CASSHLPGSKAGANVLTF TGTGCCAGCAGCCACCTTCCGGGTTCCAAGGCTGGGGCCAACGTCCTGACTTTC
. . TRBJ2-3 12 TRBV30 CAWTGYTDTQYF TGTGCCTGGACAGGATACACAGATACGCAGTATTTT
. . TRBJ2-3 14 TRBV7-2 CASSTNTSPDTQYF TGTGCCAGCAGCACGAACACTAGCCCAGATACGCAGTATTTT
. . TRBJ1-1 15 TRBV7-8 CASSLMVQGLTEAFF TGTGCCAGCAGCTTAATGGTTCAGGGTCTCACTGAAGCTTTCTTT
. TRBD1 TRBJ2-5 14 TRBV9 CASSLTGGAETQYF TGTGCCAGCAGCCTAACAGGGGGTGCGGAGACCCAGTACTTC
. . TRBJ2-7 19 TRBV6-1 CASSEREQAAVGLFYEQYF TGTGCCAGCAGTGAACGGGAGCAGGCCGCCGTTGGTTTATTCTACGAGCAGTACTTC
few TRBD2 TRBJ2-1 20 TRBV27 CASSSVGLAGGRSSYNEQFF TGTGCCAGCAGTTCAGTCGGGCTAGCGGGAGGCCGTAGCTCCTACAATGAGCAGTTCTTC
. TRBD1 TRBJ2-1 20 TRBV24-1 CATSAQGGLRSTEFYNEQFF TGTGCCACCAGTGCACAGGGGGGACTTCGGTCGACGGAGTTCTACAATGAGCAGTTCTTC
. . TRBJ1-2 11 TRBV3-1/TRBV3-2 CASGTGGAHTF TGTGCCAGCGGGACGGGGGGAGCCCACACCTTC
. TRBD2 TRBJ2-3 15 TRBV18 CASSPPAGDRYTQYF TGTGCCAGCTCACCACCAGCGGGAGATCGTTATACGCAGTATTTT
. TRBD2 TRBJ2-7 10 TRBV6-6 CASGTYEQYF TGTGCAAGCGGGACTTACGAGCAGTACTTC
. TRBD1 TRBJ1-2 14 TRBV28 CVTNTRGTGVGYTF TGTGTCACGAATACCCGAGGGACAGGGGTTGGCTACACCTTC
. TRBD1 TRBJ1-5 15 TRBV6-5 CASTGGGQGNQPQHF TGTGCCAGCACGGGTGGAGGACAGGGTAATCAGCCCCAGCATTTT
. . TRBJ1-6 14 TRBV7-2 CASSLQGPASPLHF TGTGCCAGCAGCCTACAGGGACCTGCTTCACCCCTCCACTTT
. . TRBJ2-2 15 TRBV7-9 CASSLSGKNTGELFF TGTGCCAGCAGCTTAAGTGGCAAGAACACCGGGGAGCTGTTTTTT
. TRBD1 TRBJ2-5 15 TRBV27 CASSLGTGGSETQYF TGTGCCAGCAGTTTAGGGACAGGGGGCAGCGAGACCCAGTACTTC
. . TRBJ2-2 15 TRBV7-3 CASSPWTANTGELFF TGTGCCAGCAGCCCCTGGACTGCGAACACCGGGGAGCTGTTTTTT
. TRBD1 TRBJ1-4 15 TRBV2 CASSEAGQGSEKLFF TGTGCCAGCAGTGAAGCCGGACAGGGGAGCGAAAAACTGTTTTTT
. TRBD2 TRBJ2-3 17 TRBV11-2 CASTLGLAGPSTDTQYF TGTGCCAGCACCTTGGGACTAGCGGGGCCTAGCACAGATACGCAGTATTTT
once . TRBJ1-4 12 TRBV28 CASRSPGRKLFF TGTGCCAGCAGAAGTCCGGGAAGAAAACTGTTTTTT
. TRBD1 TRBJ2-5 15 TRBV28 CASSLPGQRKETQYF TGTGCCAGCAGTCTACCGGGACAGAGGAAAGAGACCCAGTACTTC
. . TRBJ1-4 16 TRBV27 CASSLTGEATNEKLFF TGTGCCAGCAGTTTAACTGGGGAGGCAACTAATGAAAAACTGTTTTTT
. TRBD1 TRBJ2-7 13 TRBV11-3 CASSFSGGDEQYF TGTGCCAGCAGCTTTTCAGGGGGCGACGAGCAGTACTTC
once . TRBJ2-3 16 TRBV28 CASSRISGLDTDTQYF TGTGCCAGCAGTAGAATATCGGGACTTGACACAGATACGCAGTATTTT